This T cell receptor (beta chain) is from a study of human T cells and chemical hapten exposure. As for the study in general: Reading of the patch tests, which applied 0.01% DPC to the upper back, occurred at 6 days. A patient group, mainly female, showed alopecia areata, totalis or universalis. Study-level findings and limits: There was no change with DPC sensitization in TCRs above 1 in 1000 frequency. Significantly greater numbers of large CDR3 similarity clusters came from expanded TCRs than from controls.

Described time point: patch test 1, 2 weeks after DPC sensitization. The sample's treatment: therapeutic diphenylcyclopropenone sensitization with weekly scalp DPC. TCRdb processed the RACE reads anew with MiXCR; each CDR3 protein has one entry. The data contain fewer than 100,000 distinct CDR3 sequences, about 12% of them seen just once; the ten biggest clones take up 3.5%. In its sample, this clonotype was seen many times. Its specificity is unknown. Trimming cost V 5 bases and J 0 bases; bases outside gene matches: 7. This CDR3 has 16 amino acids. The TCR was taken from a woman in her fifties or sixties with alopecia areata. Some clones in this sample may be carry-over from other donors' samples. The genes are TRBV12-3 or TRBV12-4 and TRBJ1-3; TRBD1 matches 7 bases. Sequencing was performed on whole blood, taken in connection with sensitization to the hapten diphenylcyclopropenone (DPC). In nucleotides, the CDR3 is TGTGCCAGCAGTATAAGACAGGGCTACTCTGGAAACACCATATATTTT. Its protein is CASSIRQGYSGNTIYF.